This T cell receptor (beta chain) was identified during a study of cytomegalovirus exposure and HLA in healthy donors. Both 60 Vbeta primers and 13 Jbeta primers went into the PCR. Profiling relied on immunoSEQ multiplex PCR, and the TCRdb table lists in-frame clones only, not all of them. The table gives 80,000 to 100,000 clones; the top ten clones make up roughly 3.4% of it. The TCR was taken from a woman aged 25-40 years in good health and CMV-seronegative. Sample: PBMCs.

The CDR3 reads CASSLGGGSGANVLTF. The CDR3 DNA follows: TGCGCCAGCAGCTTGGGGGGGGGCTCTGGGGCCAACGTCCTGACTTTC. The chain couples TRBV5-1 to TRBJ2-6, with 7 bases that match TRBD2. Germline V gives CDR1 SGHRS, CDR2 YFSETQ. The CDR3 has 16 amino acids. The V and J ends lost 0 bases and 0 bases, in that order; junction bases with no gene match: 0.